Given below is one T cell receptor beta chain in context. Its cognate antigen is unknown. In TCRdb, the reads were re-called with MiXCR into one record per CDR3 protein. The table includes more than 1,500 distinct CDR3 sequences, approximately 16% detected once. This record comes from a study of liver allograft versus peripheral blood T cells. About the study: The authors compared T cell receptor repertoires in transplanted livers with recipients' peripheral blood repertoires.

Overall study results and limits: Liver allografts reportedly held T cell receptor repertoires unlike those in peripheral blood.

The CDR3 is 13 amino acids. The V end lost 6 bases, the J end lost 2 bases, and 10 bases lay between the germline ends. The chain combines TRBV12-3 or TRBV12-4 with TRBJ1-1; no clear D gene. The source is a human patient who had a liver transplant. Part of the T cell pool may stem from the graft donor. CDR3 sequence reads: CASRPYGNTEAFF. The CDR3 bases are TGTGCCAGCAGGCCATACGGAAACACTGAAGCTTTCTTT.